This T cell receptor (beta chain) was identified during a study of cytomegalovirus exposure and HLA in healthy donors. Notes on the study in general: A prior analysis recorded that most TCR beta V segments were productive about 90% or about 30% of the time. An analysis that came later showed most CMV-associated TCR beta chains appearing HLA-restricted.

V lost 0 bases, J lost 6 bases, and 8 bases stayed unmatched. The germline V gene has CDR1 SGHNT and CDR2 YENEEA. The CDR3 length is 17 residues. PCR employed 60 Vbeta and 13 Jbeta primers. Repertoires were generated with immunoSEQ multiplex PCR, while TCRdb's copy carries only in-frame clones and drops some. The table shows 180,000 or so clones, with less than 80% occurring only once. This clone was found once. What it recognizes is unknown. V is TRBV11-3 and J is TRBJ2-2; TRBD1 aligns across 9 bases. This TCR came from a man younger than 35 in good health and CMV-seronegative. The sequenced sample was PBMCs. CDR3 sequence: CASSLDRMGQGSGELFF. As DNA, the CDR3 is TGTGCCAGCAGCTTAGATCGTATGGGACAGGGTTCCGGGGAGCTGTTTTTT.